Listed below are T cell receptor beta chains from one sample, sequenced in a study of T-cell reconstitution after alpha-beta-depleted transplantation in children. Via MiXCR, TCRdb re-called the PCR reads, giving one row per CDR3 protein. The data contain over 450,000 distinct CDR3 sequences, roughly a tenth of them singletons. Source: PBMCs, taken before TCRalphabeta/CD19-depleted stem cell transplant. All receptors come from a child under 10 years old with inherited bone marrow failure, due to receive a stem cell transplant. CDR3s include the opening cysteine and the closing phenylalanine or tryptophan. The D gene is left open where the match is weak. The size field is filled for only some rows; it gives once, few, many or a size class.

>NA|NA|TRBV3-1|TRBJ2-1
TGTGCCAGCAGCCAAAGGGGAGGATCCCTCCTCCCTAATGAGCAGTTCTTC
CASSQRGGSLLPNEQFF
>many|TRBD1|TRBV4-3|TRBJ2-5
TGCGCCAGCAGCCAACTGGGACAGGGGGCGTTGGAGACCCAGTACTTC
CASSQLGQGALETQYF
>NA|NA|TRBV20-1|TRBJ1-1
TGCAGTGCCCGCCCTCGCGACAGTGCCTCTAACACTGAAGCTTTCTTT
CSARPRDSASNTEAFF
>many|TRBD1|TRBV5-1|TRBJ2-7
TGCGCCAGCAGCTTTACAGGGGCAACCTACGAGCAGTACTTC
CASSFTGATYEQYF
>few|NA|TRBV12-3/TRBV12-4|TRBJ2-2
TGTGCCAGCAGTTTGTTAGCTATAACCGGGGAGCTGTTTTTT
CASSLLAITGELFF
>NA|NA|TRBV7-2|TRBJ2-2
TGTGCCAGCAGCGCGGTTAACGCCGGGGAGCTGTTTTTT
CASSAVNAGELFF
>NA|NA|TRBV10-1|TRBJ2-7
TGCGCCAGCAGGGTAAGACTAGAGCAGTACTTC
CASRVRLEQYF
>NA|NA|TRBV27|TRBJ2-7
TGTGCCAGTAGGGACTCCCTTTCTAGCGAGCAGTACTTC
CASRDSLSSEQYF
>many|NA|TRBV6-2/TRBV6-3|TRBJ2-7
TGTGCCAGCAGTTACAGGTCCGGGGAGGTCCACGAGCAGTACTTC
CASSYRSGEVHEQYF
>NA|TRBD2|TRBV6-2/TRBV6-3|TRBJ2-7
TGTGCCAGCAGTTACTCGATAGCTAGCGGGAGTGATTCCGACGAGCAGTACTTC
CASSYSIASGSDSDEQYF